The 12 T cell receptor beta chains reported below all come from one sample, sequenced in a study of blood T cells in healthy people across ages. PCR was performed a second time for about 7 to 12 cycles using a sample-barcoded 5' primer and a J-beta primer mix. TCRdb called the 5' RACE reads again in MiXCR, with one record for every CDR3 protein. The profile shows under 1,000,000 distinct CDR3 sequences, about 47% of them singletons. Sequencing was carried out using blood. These receptors came from a man older than 75 in good health.

The gene calls are TRBV7-9 and TRBJ1-1; TRBD1 might be the D (5 bases). CDR3 size: 16 residues. With 4 bases removed from V and 1 base from J, the gap between germline ends came to 16 bases. Germline V lookup: CDR1 SEHNR, CDR2 FQNEAQ (reference sequence). The CDR3 loop is CASSSHLPGQNTEAFF. CDR3 coding DNA: TGTGCCAGCAGCTCCCATTTACCGGGGCAGAACACTGAAGCTTTCTTT.

A few counts support this clonotype. The chain combines TRBV7-9 with TRBJ2-1; perhaps TRBD1 as D (7 bases). Germline-derived CDR1 and CDR2 are SEHNR and FQNEAQ (reference sequence). Trimming took off 1 base at V and 7 bases at J, with 14 bases between the two ends. The CDR3 sequence is 15 residues long. The CDR3 is CASSLVSGGLNEQFF. Written as DNA, the CDR3 is TGTGCCAGCAGCTTAGTTTCAGGGGGGTTGAATGAGCAGTTCTTC.

This clonotype was counted only a few times. The chain carries TRBV7-8 and TRBJ2-1; 7 bases match TRBD2. The V gene's germline CDR1 is SGHVS and CDR2 FQNEAQ. This CDR3 is built from 15 residues. Trimming took 1 base from V and 3 from J; bases not matched to a gene: 3. The CDR3 region is CASSLDGGYYNEQFF. The CDR3 DNA reads as TGTGCCAGCAGCTTAGACGGGGGGTACTACAATGAGCAGTTCTTC. The full variable domain, rest sourced from reference TRBV7-8 and TRBJ2-1, is GAGVSQSPRYKVAKRGQDVALRCDPISGHVSLFWYQQALGQGPEFLTYFQNEAQLDKSGLPSDRFFAERPEGSVSTLKIQRTQQEDSAVYLCASSLDGGYYNEQFFGPGTRLTVL.

V is TRBV15 and J is TRBJ2-7; D is unresolved. The V and J ends lost 0 bases and 4 bases respectively, with 10 bases between them. This CDR3 region has 14 residues. Germline CDR1 and CDR2: LNHNV and YYDKDF (reference sequence). The DNA for the CDR3 is TGTGCCACCAGCAGAGAGGTAGTTAGGTACGAGCAGTACTTC. Translation: CATSREVVRYEQYF.

The chain has TRBV27 and TRBJ2-7; possible D gene TRBD2, 5 bases. CDR1 is MNHEY, CDR2 SMNVEV, per germline (reference sequence). Trimming shortened V by 0 bases and J by 6 bases, and 12 bases separated the two germline ends. The CDR3 covers 14 residues. CDR3 nucleotide sequence: TGTGCCAGCAGTTTATCCCCCCGAGGAGGCGAGCAGTACTTC. Protein sequence: CASSLSPRGGEQYF.

The V and J genes are TRBV3-1 and TRBJ1-6, with D possibly TRBD1 on 6 matching bases. Germline-derived CDR1 and CDR2 are LGHDT and YNNKEL (reference sequence). This CDR3 contains 17 residues. V lost 0 bases, J lost 5 bases, and 14 bases lay in between. The CDR3 reads CASSQEWGQLDNSPLHF. In DNA form, the CDR3 reads TGTGCCAGCAGCCAAGAATGGGGGCAACTGGATAATTCACCCCTCCACTTT.

This clonotype has ten or more counts. J is TRBJ2-3 and V is TRBV15; 10 nucleotides line up with TRBD2. The CDR3 length is 21 residues. Germline loops: CDR1 LNHNV, CDR2 YYDKDF (reference sequence). The trim removed 3 bases at V and 2 bases at J, leaving 20 bases unmatched. DNA of the CDR3: TGTGCCACCAGCAGCCTTACTAGCGGGACCGGCCCTGGAGGGTTCACAGATACGCAGTATTTT. Its translation: CATSSLTSGTGPGGFTDTQYF.

The rearrangement joins TRBV12-3 or TRBV12-4 to TRBJ1-6; weak D call: TRBD1 (5 bases). The CDR3 is 16 residues long. Trimming removed 10 bases from V and 6 bases from J, with 22 bases in between. CDR3 DNA: TGTGCCACGACTCTAGGGTCGGGCGGGGGTAATTCACCCCTCCACTTT. It translates to CATTLGSGGGNSPLHF.

This clonotype has just a few counts. The V gene is TRBV13, the J gene TRBJ2-3, with 7 bases aligning to TRBD1. The junction had 3 bases not matched to a gene; V was cut back by 5 bases and J by 4 bases. Germline V gives CDR1 PRHDT, CDR2 FYEKMQ (reference sequence). CDR3 size: 13 residues. The CDR3 region has the DNA TGTGCCAGCAGCGCGACAGGGTCAGATACGCAGTATTTT. Protein product: CASSATGSDTQYF.

This clonotype has at least ten counts. This chain connects TRBV20-1 to TRBJ2-7; TRBD2 agrees at 11 bases. This CDR3 has 12 residues. The V gene end was trimmed by 5 bases and the J gene end by 3 bases; junction bases not matched to a gene: 0. Germline V gene data show CDR1 as DFQATT and CDR2 as SNEGSKA (reference sequence). CDR3 nucleotides: TGCAGTGCTGGACTAGCGGGCTACGAGCAGTACTTC. Encoded protein: CSAGLAGYEQYF.

This chain links TRBV20-1 with TRBJ2-7, with D perhaps being TRBD1 or TRBD2 (5 bases each). Germline V gives CDR1 DFQATT, CDR2 SNEGSKA (reference sequence). The germline V and J ends were trimmed by 5 bases and 1 base, with 15 bases remaining between them. The CDR3 consists of 14 residues. The CDR3 DNA reads TGCAGTGCTGCTGTCGGGACGGGATCCTACGAGCAGTACTTC. Translation: CSAAVGTGSYEQYF.

This chain uses TRBV12-3 or TRBV12-4 with TRBJ1-1; no definite D call. The CDR3 totals 15 residues. V was shortened by 3 bases and J by 1 base, with 12 bases between the two germline ends. CDR3 protein: CASSFRAVKNTEAFF. The CDR3 DNA follows: TGTGCCAGCAGTTTTAGGGCGGTGAAGAACACTGAAGCTTTCTTT.